This T cell receptor (beta chain) was recorded in a study of blood T cells in healthy people across ages. In germline, CDR1 is SGDLS, CDR2 YYNGEE. J gave up 0 bases and V 0 bases, and 4 bases lay outside the gene matches. The CDR3 length is 16 residues. PCR was performed a second time for roughly 7 to 11 cycles using a sample-barcoded 5' primer and a J-beta primer mix. TCRdb re-derived calls from the 5' RACE reads in MiXCR, one entry per CDR3 protein. The repertoire has hundreds of thousands of distinct CDR3 sequences, roughly 50% of them found once; the top ten carry about 20%. On this clonotype: What it recognizes is unknown.

Study-wide findings and caveats: Donor CMV status was unknown, possibly confounding expanded clonotype changes.

The people who gave samples were healthy Caucasians from Russia, aged roughly 6 to 90. The sample, about 9.2 milliliters of peripheral blood, was drawn from each donor. Each sample gave at least 6.5 million isolated PBMCs. The material sequenced was blood. The V and J genes are TRBV9 and TRBJ1-1; 8 bases match TRBD1. The sequence came from a man aged 25-45 years in good health. The CDR3: CASSVVGQGLNTEAFF. Here the CDR3 DNA reads TGTGCCAGCAGCGTAGTAGGACAGGGTTTGAACACTGAAGCTTTCTTT. The variable domain in full, with the rest retrieved from reference TRBV9 and TRBJ1-1, is DSGVTQTPKHLITATGQRVTLRCSPRSGDLSVYWYQQSLDQGLQFLIQYYNGEERAKGNILERFSAQQFPDLHSELNLSSLELGDSALYFCASSVVGQGLNTEAFFGQGTRLTVV.